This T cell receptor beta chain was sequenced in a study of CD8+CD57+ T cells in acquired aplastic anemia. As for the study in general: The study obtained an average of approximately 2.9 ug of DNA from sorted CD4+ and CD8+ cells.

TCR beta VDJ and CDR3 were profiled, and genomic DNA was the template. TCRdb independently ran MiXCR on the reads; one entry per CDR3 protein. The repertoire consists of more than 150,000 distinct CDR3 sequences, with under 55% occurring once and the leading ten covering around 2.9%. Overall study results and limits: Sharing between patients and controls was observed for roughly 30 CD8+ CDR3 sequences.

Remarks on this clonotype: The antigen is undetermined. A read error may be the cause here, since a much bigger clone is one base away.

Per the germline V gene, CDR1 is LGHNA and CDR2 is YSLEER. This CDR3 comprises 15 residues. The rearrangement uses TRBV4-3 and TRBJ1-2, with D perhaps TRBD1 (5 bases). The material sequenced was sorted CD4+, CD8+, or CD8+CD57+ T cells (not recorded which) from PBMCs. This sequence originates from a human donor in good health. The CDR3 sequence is CASGQDIWGRDGYTF. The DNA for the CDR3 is TGCGCCAGCGGCCAAGATATCTGGGGACGTGACGGCTACACCTTC.